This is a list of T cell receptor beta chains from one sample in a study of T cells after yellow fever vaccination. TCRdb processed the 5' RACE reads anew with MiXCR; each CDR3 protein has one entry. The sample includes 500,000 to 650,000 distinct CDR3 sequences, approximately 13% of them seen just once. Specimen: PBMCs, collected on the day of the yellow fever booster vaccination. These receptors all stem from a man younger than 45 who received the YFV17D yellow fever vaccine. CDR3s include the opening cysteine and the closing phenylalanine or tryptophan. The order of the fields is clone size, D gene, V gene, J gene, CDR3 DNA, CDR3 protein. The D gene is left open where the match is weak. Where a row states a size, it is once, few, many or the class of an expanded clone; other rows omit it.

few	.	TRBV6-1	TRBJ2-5	TGTGCCGGGCAACAGGGATCTGGAGGAGAGACCCAGTACTTC	CAGQQGSGGETQYF
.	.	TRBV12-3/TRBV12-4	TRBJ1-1	TGTGCCAGCAGAAGACAGAGCACTGAAGCTTTCTTT	CASRRQSTEAFF
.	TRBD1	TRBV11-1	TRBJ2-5	TGTGCCAGCAGCTCCCCGCCCGGGACAGGGGGCTTGGTTGTCCAAGAGACCCAGTACTTC	CASSSPPGTGGLVVQETQYF
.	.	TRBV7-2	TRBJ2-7	TGTGCCAGCAGTAAGGGCGGCGGTCAGAGCTCCTACGAGCAGTACTTC	CASSKGGGQSSYEQYF
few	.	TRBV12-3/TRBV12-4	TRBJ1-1	TGTGCCAGCAGCCCAACCAGAACAGAAGCTTTCTTT	CASSPTRTEAFF
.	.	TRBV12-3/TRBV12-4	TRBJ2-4	TGTGCCAGCAGTTTAGGTTATTCGGCCGCCCAACCGATTCAGTACTTC	CASSLGYSAAQPIQYF
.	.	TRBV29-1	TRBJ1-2	TGCAGCGTTGATCTTCCAGGGCGCAGGGCTAACTATGGCTACACCTTC	CSVDLPGRRANYGYTF
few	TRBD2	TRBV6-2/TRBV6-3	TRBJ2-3	TGTGCCAGTCCCCCGGGACCAGCGGGATTTGGGACAGATACGCAGTATTTT	CASPPGPAGFGTDTQYF
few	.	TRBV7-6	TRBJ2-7	TGTGCCAGCAGCTTAGCTCCTCCTAGGATTCGAGGCTACGAGCAGTACTTC	CASSLAPPRIRGYEQYF
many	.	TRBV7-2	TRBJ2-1	TGTGCCAGCAGCTTAAATTCGGGGGGCGGGGAGCAGTTCTTC	CASSLNSGGGEQFF
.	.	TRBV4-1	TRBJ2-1	TGCGCCAGCAGCCAAGAAGGAAACAGGGTACAGAAAAATGAGCAGTTCTTC	CASSQEGNRVQKNEQFF
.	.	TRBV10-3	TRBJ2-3	TGTGCCATCAGTAAGACACCCTCTAGCACAGATACGCAGTATTTT	CAISKTPSSTDTQYF
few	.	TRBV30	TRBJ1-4	TGTGCCTGGAGTCAAGGCCAGGGAAATGAAAAACTGTTTTTT	CAWSQGQGNEKLFF
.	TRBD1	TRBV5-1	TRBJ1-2	TGCGCCAGCAGCGGAGGGACAGGGCAACCCTATGGCTACACCTTC	CASSGGTGQPYGYTF
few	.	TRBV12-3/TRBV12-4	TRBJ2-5	TGTGCCAGCAGTCACTCCTCATGGGGAGGCCAAGAGACCCAGTACTTC	CASSHSSWGGQETQYF
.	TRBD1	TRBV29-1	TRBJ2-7	TGCAGCGTATTAGGACAGGCCTACGAGCAGTACTTC	CSVLGQAYEQYF
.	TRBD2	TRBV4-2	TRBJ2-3	TGTGCCAGCAGCCAAGGGGGGAGGGAGAGGGATACGCAGTATTTT	CASSQGGRERDTQYF
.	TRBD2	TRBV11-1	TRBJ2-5	TGTGCCAGCAGCTTAATCAGGCCCCTAGCGGGAAGTGGGGGCTCGGAGACCCAGTACTTC	CASSLIRPLAGSGGSETQYF
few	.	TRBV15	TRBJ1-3	TGTGCCACCGCTATTAAGCCGGGTACCGCTGGAAACACCATATATTTT	CATAIKPGTAGNTIYF
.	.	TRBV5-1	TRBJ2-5	TGCGCCAGCAGCTGGGCGGAAGAGACCCAGTACTTC	CASSWAEETQYF
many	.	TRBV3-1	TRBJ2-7	TGTGCCAGCAGCCTTAGAACCTCCTACGAGCAGTACTTC	CASSLRTSYEQYF
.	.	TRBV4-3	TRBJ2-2	TGCGCCAGCAGCCGAAGTCGGGGGTACACCGGGGAGCTGTTTTTT	CASSRSRGYTGELFF
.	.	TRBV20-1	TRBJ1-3	TGCAGTGCTAGACGTAGCCCTGGAAACACCATATATTTT	CSARRSPGNTIYF
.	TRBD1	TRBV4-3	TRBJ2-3	TGCGCCAGCAGCCGCCAGGGGGAAGATACGCAGTATTTT	CASSRQGEDTQYF
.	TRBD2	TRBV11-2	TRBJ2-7	TGTGCCAGCAGCTGGGGACTAGCGGGAGGGTTCGAGCAGTACTTC	CASSWGLAGGFEQYF
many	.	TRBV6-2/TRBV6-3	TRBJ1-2	TGTGCCAGCAGTTACCAGGCCGGCTATGGCTACACCTTC	CASSYQAGYGYTF
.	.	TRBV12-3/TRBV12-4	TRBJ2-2	TGTGCCAGCAGTTATCTCGGGCGAGGGAACACCGGGGAGCTGTTTTTT	CASSYLGRGNTGELFF
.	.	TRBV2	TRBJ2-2	TGTGCCAGCAGGACAACACAGGGTTTTGTCGGGGAGCTGTTTTTT	CASRTTQGFVGELFF
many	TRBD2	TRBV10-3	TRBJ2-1	TGTGCCATCAGTGAGCCCGGGACTAGAGGATACAATGAGCAGTTCTTC	CAISEPGTRGYNEQFF
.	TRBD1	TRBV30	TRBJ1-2	TGTGCCTGGGAGTTCGGGACAGAACCTTATGGCTACACCTTC	CAWEFGTEPYGYTF
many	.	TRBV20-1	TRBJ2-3	TGCAGTGCTAGAGGGAGGGCCGGTCCAGATACGCAGTATTTT	CSARGRAGPDTQYF
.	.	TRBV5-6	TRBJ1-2	TGTGCCAGCAGCTCATACGGGGTTGGCTACACCTTC	CASSSYGVGYTF
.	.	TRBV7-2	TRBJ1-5	TGTGCCAGCAGCCCGCCGGACAGCCAAAATCAGCCCCAGCATTTT	CASSPPDSQNQPQHF
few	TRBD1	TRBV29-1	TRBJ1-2	TGCAGCGTCCGACAGGGAGCGATAGCTAACTATGGCTACACCTTC	CSVRQGAIANYGYTF
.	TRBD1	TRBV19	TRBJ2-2	TGTGCCAGTAGTTCCCGGACAGGGGAGGGGACCGGGGAGCTGTTTTTT	CASSSRTGEGTGELFF
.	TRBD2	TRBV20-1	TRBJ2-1	TGCAGTGCTAGGACGGCGGGAGGGAACTCCTACAATGAGCAGTTCTTC	CSARTAGGNSYNEQFF
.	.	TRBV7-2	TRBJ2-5	TGTTCCAGCAGCTCTTCGAACGGTGGACCTTGGGAGACCCAGTACTTC	CSSSSSNGGPWETQYF
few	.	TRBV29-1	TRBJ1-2	TGCAGCGTTGGAGAGGGTGTTGGCTACACCTTC	CSVGEGVGYTF
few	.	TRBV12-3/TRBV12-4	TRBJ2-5	TGTGCCAGCAGTTTAGGAGGGGCTATCCTAGAGACCCAGTACTTC	CASSLGGAILETQYF
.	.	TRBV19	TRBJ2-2	TGTGCCAGTAGTATAGTTTTTCCGGGAACGAACACCGGGGAGCTGTTTTTT	CASSIVFPGTNTGELFF
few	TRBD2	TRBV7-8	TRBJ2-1	TGTGCCAGCAGCTTGCGGGAGAGCTTCGGGTACAATGAGCAGTTCTTC	CASSLRESFGYNEQFF
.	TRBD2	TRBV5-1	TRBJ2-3	TGCGCCAGCAGCCAGCGGGCGGGAGGTGCAGATACGCAGTATTTT	CASSQRAGGADTQYF
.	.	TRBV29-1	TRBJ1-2	TGCAGCGTACAGGGAGGTGGCGGCTACACCTTC	CSVQGGGGYTF
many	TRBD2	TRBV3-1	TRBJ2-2	TGTGCCAGCAGCCAGGGACTAGCGGGAAACACCGGGGAGCTGTTTTTT	CASSQGLAGNTGELFF
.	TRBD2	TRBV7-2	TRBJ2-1	TGTGCCAGCAGCTTCTCGTGGAGGGAGGGTGAGCAGTTCTTC	CASSFSWREGEQFF
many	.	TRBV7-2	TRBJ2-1	TGTGCCAGCAGCTTAGGGGCGGGGCGATACAATGAGCAGTTCTTC	CASSLGAGRYNEQFF
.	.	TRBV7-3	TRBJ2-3	TGTGCCAGCAGCCTGGGGGTGGGGAGCACAGATACGCAGTATTTT	CASSLGVGSTDTQYF
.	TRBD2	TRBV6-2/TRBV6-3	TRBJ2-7	TGTGCCAGCAGTTACCCCCGGACTAGCGGGGTTAGACTCTACGAGCAGTACTTC	CASSYPRTSGVRLYEQYF
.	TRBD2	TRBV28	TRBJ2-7	TGTGCCAGCATAACGGGGGGGGGCCACGAGCAGTACTTC	CASITGGGHEQYF
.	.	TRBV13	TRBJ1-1	TGTGCCAGCAGCTTGGCCGTTGACACTGAAGCTTTCTTT	CASSLAVDTEAFF
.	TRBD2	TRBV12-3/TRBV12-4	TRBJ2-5	TGTGCCAGCAGAATTACTAGCGTACAAGAGACCCAGTACTTC	CASRITSVQETQYF
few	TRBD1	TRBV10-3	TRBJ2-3	TGTGCCATCAGTGAGTCTTTGATAACAGGGGTGTCAACAGATACGCAGTATTTT	CAISESLITGVSTDTQYF
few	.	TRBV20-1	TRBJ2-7	TGCAGTGCTAGAGATCCAGCGATAAACTCCTACGAGCAGTACTTC	CSARDPAINSYEQYF
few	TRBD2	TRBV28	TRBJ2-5	TGTGCCAGCAGTGAAGCCCTGGGACTAGCGGGATTAGGTATATATACCCAGTACTTC	CASSEALGLAGLGIYTQYF
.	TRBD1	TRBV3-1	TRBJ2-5	TGTGCCAGCAGCCAGCAGGGACAGGGGACCCAAGAGACCCAGTACTTC	CASSQQGQGTQETQYF